This TCR beta chain originates from a study of shared clonotypes between healthy human individuals. Study as a whole: Each donor's CD8 memory used one plate, CD8 naive two, each CD4 subset three.

Using immunoSEQ multiplex PCR, the repertoire was profiled, and TCRdb retains in-frame clones only, with some absent. The data show about 550,000 clones, 95% seen once. This CDR3 has 16 amino acids. Germline V gene lookup returns CDR1 MDHEN and CDR2 SYDVKM. The V and J ends lost 2 bases and 0 bases respectively, with 11 bases between them. Naivety among CD8 cells was defined by CD45RO negativity and positive CCR7 selection, thereby excluding terminally differentiated effector memory CD45RA+ cells. What was sequenced was naive CD8+ T cells sorted from blood. This rearrangement joins TRBV28 to TRBJ1-5, with D possibly matching TRBD1 (5 bases). The sequence came from a woman in her twenties or thirties in good health. CDR3 loop: CASSLPGLHSNQPQHF. CDR3 bases: TGTGCCAGCAGTTTACCGGGACTTCATAGCAATCAGCCCCAGCATTTT. Variable domain in full (rest from reference TRBV28 and TRBJ1-5): DVKVTQSSRYLVKRTGEKVFLECVQDMDHENMFWYRQDPGLGLRLIYFSYDVKMKEKGDIPEGYSVSREKKERFSLILESASTNQTSMYLCASSLPGLHSNQPQHFGDGTRLSIL.